This T cell receptor (beta chain) was recorded in a study of shared clonotypes between healthy human individuals. General study findings and limits: An effect of sequencing depth on clonotype sharing among donors was expected.

Authors' data handling: Filtering differed because ImmunoSEQ produced junction-only sequences that carried no quality scores. Only in-frame clones appear in the TCRdb table, and some are missing; sequencing was by immunoSEQ multiplex PCR. V, J and clone size are taken as reported in that table, and D and trimming were inferred from the DNA itself. The table has some 2.3 million clones, 80% to 95% seen once; the top ten hold 0.3% to 0.4%. This clone was found once. The antigen remains unidentified. Donors included only healthy HIV-negative adults lacking recent acute infections or vaccinations. Donors were Caucasian adults residing in Nashville, Tennessee, USA. This CDR3 is 15 amino acids long. Unmatched junction bases numbered 4, after V lost 4 bases and J lost 8 bases. Germline-derived CDR1 and CDR2 are MRHNA and SNTAGT.

V and J are TRBV6-4 and TRBJ2-1; 14 nucleotides line up with TRBD2. This TCR was sampled from a man aged 18 to 30 in good health. Some clones in this sample may be carry-over from other donors' samples. Sequences were obtained from naive CD4+ T cells from PBMCs. Subset of the sample: CD45RA+ positively selected. This CDR3 is CASSAGLAGADEQFF. CDR3 in DNA: TGTGCCAGCAGTGCGGGACTAGCGGGAGCGGATGAGCAGTTCTTC.